This T cell receptor beta chain emerged from a study of cytomegalovirus exposure and HLA in healthy donors. Study-level points and caveats: There were some public TCRs occurring in many donors, but most TCR sequences were rare. Presence/absence results assume similar sequencing depth per donor, which may not hold.

Concerning this clone itself: Its cognate antigen is unknown.

Trimming pared 7 bases from V and 3 bases from J, leaving 4 bases between. The CDR3 is 11 amino acids. Germline values: CDR1 MNHEY, CDR2 SVGAGI. Vbeta (60) and Jbeta (13) primers were used in the PCR. The repertoire was sequenced with immunoSEQ multiplex PCR; TCRdb's copy has only in-frame clones and lacks some. The sample holds 150,000 or so clones, about 80% seen once. This clonotype was obtained from a man aged 25-45 years in good health and CMV-seropositive. The sample comprised PBMCs. This rearrangement joins TRBV6-5 to TRBJ1-3; D remains unclear. CDR3 sequence (DNA): TGTGCCAGCAACAATGGAAACACCATATATTTT. Its translation is CASNNGNTIYF.